In this sample, the clone carrying this T cell receptor (beta chain) turned up many times. Original data processing: Reference gene primers were amplified, and this amplification served to estimate nucleated cell counts. Measured with immunoSEQ multiplex PCR; TCRdb has only the in-frame clones, and not every one. V, J and clone size are those of that table, while D and trimming were read from the DNA. The repertoire has 60,000 or so clones, about 77% of them found once; the top ten carry about 25%. Germline V gene data show CDR1 as KGHSH and CDR2 as LQKENI. There are 13 residues in the CDR3. The germline V and J ends were trimmed by 2 bases and 7 bases, with 12 bases remaining between them. This sample was included in a study of blood T cell repertoires in COVID-19. Looking at the study overall: Sites in the United States, Italy and Spain provided acute and convalescent COVID-19 samples. The cDNA or gDNA used as material had been derived from T cells, B-cell-depleted T cells, or PBMCs.

Material for sequencing was peripheral blood. The sequence was collected from a human donor in a cohort sampled during active COVID-19. V and J are TRBV18 and TRBJ2-7, with D perhaps matching TRBD1 (5 bases). CDR3 region: CASSPKGAGEQYF. In DNA form, the CDR3 reads TGTGCCAGCTCACCAAAAGGCGCAGGGGAGCAGTACTTC.